This passage covers 11 T cell receptor beta chains from one sample sequenced in a study of regulatory T cells in long-lasting Graves disease. Indicated time point: newly diagnosed GD, antithyroid drugs for less than 3 months. The TCR library was made from RNA that had been extracted from PBMCs in TRIzol. Construction of the TCR beta libraries employed iRepertoire HTBI primers in conjunction with Arm-PCR of CDR3 regions. TCRdb processed the multiplex PCR reads anew with MiXCR; each CDR3 protein has one entry. The sample shows about 380,000 distinct CDR3 sequences, around a sixth of them seen only once. This sample comprised peripheral blood mononuclear cells (PBMCs), obtained at new diagnosis, from a patient treated with antithyroid drugs. All receptors derive from a female donor with Graves disease.

This clonotype came up many times. The chain uses TRBV20-1 and TRBJ1-5; TRBD1 matches 7 bases. CDR1 is DFQATT, CDR2 SNEGSKA, per germline (reference sequence). The CDR3 loop spans 15 amino acids. V gave up 2 bases and J gave up 1 base; unmatched junction bases: 5. The CDR3 spells CSARSGGRSNQPQHF. The CDR3 bases are TGCAGTGCTAGATCAGGGGGACGAAGCAATCAGCCCCAGCATTTT.

This clonotype has at least ten counts. The gene calls are TRBV7-9 and TRBJ2-2; possibly TRBD2 for D (6 bases). CDR1 is SEHNR and CDR2 is FQNEAQ in the germline V gene (reference sequence). The CDR3 runs 16 residues. Trimming took off 1 base at V and 5 bases at J, with 14 bases between the two ends. CDR3 bases: TGTGCCAGCAGCTTAGATCCTGGAGGGTCTACCGGGGAGCTGTTTTTT. Amino acid sequence: CASSLDPGGSTGELFF.

This chain links TRBV6-1 with TRBJ2-1; D is possibly TRBD2 (6 bases). V gave up 10 bases and J gave up 7 bases, with 8 bases separating them. Per germline, CDR1 MNHNS and CDR2 SASEGT. The CDR3 is made up of 10 amino acids. In DNA, the CDR3 is TGTGCCACCGGGGGTAATGAGCAGTTCTTC. Encoded protein: CATGGNEQFF.

This clonotype showed up many times. The chain joins TRBV7-8 to TRBJ2-1, with 8 positions matching TRBD2. The closer fit of TRBJ2-5 to the DNA end suggests the J call may be wrong. The CDR3 covers 18 residues. The V gene's germline CDR1 is SGHVS and CDR2 FQNEAQ. The CDR3 loop reads CASSRGRRLARFQETQYF. The CDR3 coding sequence is TGTGCCAGCAGCAGGGGACGAAGACTAGCGAGATTTCAAGAGACCCAGTACTTC.

This clonotype was seen ten or more times. The gene calls are TRBV20-1 and TRBJ1-1, with D unresolved. CDR1 is DFQATT, CDR2 SNEGSKA, per germline (reference sequence). Deletions cut 0 bases from V and 2 bases from J, with 16 bases between. This CDR3 comprises 16 residues. The DNA of the CDR3 is TGCAGTGCTAGAGAGCCTCGGGCAGCACTAAACACTGAAGCTTTCTTT. This sequence encodes CSAREPRAALNTEAFF.

This clonotype has a count of ten or more. J is TRBJ1-1 and V is TRBV19, with D unclear. Germline CDR1 LNHDA, CDR2 SQIVND (reference sequence). V shed 7 bases and J shed 1 base, with 16 bases lying between them. This CDR3 has 15 amino acids. The CDR3 reads CASTHTIQRNTEAFF. The DNA of the CDR3 is TGTGCCAGTACCCACACCATACAAAGGAACACTGAAGCTTTCTTT. Drawing the rest from reference TRBV19 and TRBJ1-1, the complete variable domain is DGGITQSPKYLFRKEGQNVTLSCEQNLNHDAMYWYRQDPGQGLRLIYYSQIVNDFQKGDIAEGYSVSREKKESFPLTVTSAQKNPTAFYLCASTHTIQRNTEAFFGQGTRLTVV.

The table lists this clonotype with many counts. The gene calls are TRBV6-1 and TRBJ2-3; 8 bases are a match to TRBD2. Germline CDR1 is MNHNS and CDR2 is SASEGT. V gave up 0 bases and J gave up 9 bases; unmatched junction bases: 14. CDR3 size: 17 residues. This CDR3 is CASSEAGPAGVVRTQYF. CDR3 bases: TGTGCCAGCAGTGAAGCGGGGCCAGCGGGAGTTGTCCGAACGCAGTATTTT.

Comment on this clonotype: This may be a read error: a much more frequent sequence differs by one nucleotide. This chain links TRBV9 with TRBJ1-1; D may be TRBD1 (6 bases). Germline CDR1 and CDR2: SGDLS and YYNGEE. Trimming removed 0 bases from V and 1 base from J, with 10 bases in between. CDR3 size: 15 residues. The CDR3 bases are TGTGCCAGCAGCGTAGATGAGACAGGGAACACTGAAGCTTTCTTT. Translation: CASSVDETGNTEAFF.

This clonotype was seen many times. V is TRBV5-1 and J is TRBJ2-2, with D perhaps being TRBD1 or TRBD2 (5 bases each). V lost 4 bases and J lost 0, with 13 bases in between. There are 16 residues in the CDR3. The V gene's germline CDR1 is SGHRS and CDR2 YFSETQ. CDR3 nucleotides: TGCGCCAGCAGCCGGGACGGTCCTTCGAACACCGGGGAGCTGTTTTTT. This gives the protein CASSRDGPSNTGELFF.

This clonotype occurred many times. DNA for the CDR3: TGTGCCAGCAGTTTGGGCGATGAAAGATCAGAGACCCAGTACTTC. This codes for CASSLGDERSETQYF. This sequence joins TRBV12-3 or TRBV12-4 and TRBJ2-5; D is unclear. CDR3 length equals 15 residues. V was trimmed by 3 bases and J by 4 bases, leaving 15 bases between them.

As to this clonotype: This sequence may be a read error, since a much larger clone differs from it by one base. The V and J genes are TRBV20-1 and TRBJ1-2, with D perhaps matching TRBD1 (5 bases). The CDR3 extends over 14 amino acids. V dropped 3 bases and J dropped 8 bases, with 19 bases sitting between them. The germline V gene encodes CDR1 DFQATT and CDR2 SNEGSKA (reference sequence). CDR3 sequence reads: CSASGLRGPSGYTF. The CDR3 bases are TGCAGTGCTAGTGGGCTGAGGGGCCCCTCCGGCTACACCTTC.